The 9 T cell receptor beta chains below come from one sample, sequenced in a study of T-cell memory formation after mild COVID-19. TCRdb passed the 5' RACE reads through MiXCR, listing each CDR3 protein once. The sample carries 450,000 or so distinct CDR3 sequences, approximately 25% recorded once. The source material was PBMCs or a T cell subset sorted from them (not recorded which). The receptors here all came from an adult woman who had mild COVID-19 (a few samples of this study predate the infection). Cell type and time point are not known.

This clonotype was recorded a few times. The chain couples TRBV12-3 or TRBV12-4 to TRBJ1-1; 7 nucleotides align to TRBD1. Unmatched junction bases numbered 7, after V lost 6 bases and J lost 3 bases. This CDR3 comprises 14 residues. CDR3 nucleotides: TGTGCCAGCAGCCGAGAGGGGGCGGACACTGAAGCTTTCTTT. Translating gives CASSREGADTEAFF.

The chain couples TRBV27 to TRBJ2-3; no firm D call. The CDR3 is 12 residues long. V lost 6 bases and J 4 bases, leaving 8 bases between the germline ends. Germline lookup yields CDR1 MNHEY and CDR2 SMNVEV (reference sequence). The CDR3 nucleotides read TGTGCCAGCAGACCTAGAGCAGATACGCAGTATTTT. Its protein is CASRPRADTQYF.

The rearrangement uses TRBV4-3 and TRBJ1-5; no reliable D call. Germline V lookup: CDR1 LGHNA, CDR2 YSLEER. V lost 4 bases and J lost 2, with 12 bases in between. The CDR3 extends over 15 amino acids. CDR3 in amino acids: CASSPDLWGNQPQHF. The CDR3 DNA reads TGCGCCAGCAGCCCGGACCTTTGGGGCAATCAGCCCCAGCATTTT.

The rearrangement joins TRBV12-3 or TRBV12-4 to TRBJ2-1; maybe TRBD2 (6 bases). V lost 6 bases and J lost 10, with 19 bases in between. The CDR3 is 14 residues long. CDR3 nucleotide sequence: TGTGCCAGCAGACTCGGGACTCACGCGGACGAGCAGTTCTTC. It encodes CASRLGTHADEQFF.

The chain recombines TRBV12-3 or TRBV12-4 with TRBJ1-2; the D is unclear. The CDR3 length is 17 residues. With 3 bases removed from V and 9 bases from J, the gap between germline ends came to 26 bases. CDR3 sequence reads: CASSFSPTSEGFFSYTF. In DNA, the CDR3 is TGTGCCAGCAGTTTCTCCCCAACTAGCGAAGGGTTCTTTAGCTACACCTTC.

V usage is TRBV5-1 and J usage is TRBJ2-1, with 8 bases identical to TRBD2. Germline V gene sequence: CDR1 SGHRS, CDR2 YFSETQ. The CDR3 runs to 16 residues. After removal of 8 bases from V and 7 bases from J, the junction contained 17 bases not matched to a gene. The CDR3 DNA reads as TGCGCCAGTCTCCCATTTGTCGGGGGGGCAAATAATGAGCAGTTCTTC. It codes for CASLPFVGGANNEQFF.

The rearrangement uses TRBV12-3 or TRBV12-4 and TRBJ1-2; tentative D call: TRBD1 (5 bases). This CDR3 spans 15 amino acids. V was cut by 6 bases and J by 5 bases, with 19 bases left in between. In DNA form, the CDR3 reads TGTGCCAGCAGACACCGGGACGGAGGGGCTTATGGCTACACCTTC. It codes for CASRHRDGGAYGYTF.

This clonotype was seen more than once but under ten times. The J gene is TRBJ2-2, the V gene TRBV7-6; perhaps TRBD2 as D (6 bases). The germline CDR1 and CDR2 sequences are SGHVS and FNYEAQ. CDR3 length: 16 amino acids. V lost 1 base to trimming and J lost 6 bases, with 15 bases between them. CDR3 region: CASSLVSGRSAGELFF. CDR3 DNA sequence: TGTGCCAGCAGCTTAGTGTCCGGGAGATCCGCCGGGGAGCTGTTTTTT.

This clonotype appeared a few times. CDR3 nucleotides: TGTGCCACCAGTGATTCTTCAGGGGGGTATGAGCAGTTCTTC. Amino acids: CATSDSSGGYEQFF. V is TRBV24-1 and J is TRBJ2-1; possibly TRBD1 for D (7 bases). The CDR3 is 14 amino acids. The germline V gene has CDR1 KGHDR and CDR2 SFDVKD. Trimming stripped 2 bases from V and 8 bases from J, with 12 bases between.